These 5 T cell receptor beta chains came from one sample sequenced in a study of PD-1 blockade in classical Hodgkin lymphoma (dated by TCRdb to 2018 to 2021). What the time point label conveys for this sample: cycle 1 day 1 (C1D1), immediately before nivolumab initiation. Relapse after autologous stem cell transplantation had occurred in all trial patients, and cohorts A, B and C were distinguished by prior brentuximab vedotin exposure. Libraries were constructed by the immunoSEQ multiplex PCR assay. TCRdb retrieved this table from immuneACCESS and kept in-frame rearrangements only. Not all clones are present; in checked studies, unresolved V genes account for under half, and no reason is known for the remainder. Here the sample has roughly 7,000 clones; approximately 84% occur a single time. In total, the top ten clones hold 30% to 40% of the sample. Sequencing was performed on peripheral blood mononuclear cells (PBMCs), taken at baseline. The receptors shown here come from a human donor with classical Hodgkin lymphoma.

The rearrangement uses TRBV5-8 and TRBJ2-7; 7 bases fit TRBD1. The length of the CDR3 is 14 residues. Germline V gives CDR1 SGHTS, CDR2 YDEGEE. V lost 1 base to trimming and J lost 7 bases; unmatched junction nucleotides: 8. The CDR3 loop is CASSLQGVLREQYF. DNA of the CDR3: TGTGCCAGCAGCTTGCAGGGGGTATTACGGGAGCAGTACTTC.

The chain uses TRBV4-1 and TRBJ2-1, with D possibly TRBD2 on 6 matching bases. CDR3 size: 14 residues. Trimming pared 5 bases from V and 9 bases from J, leaving 17 bases between. The germline V gene encodes CDR1 MGHRA and CDR2 YSYEKL. The CDR3 reads CASSGGTGVGEQFF. CDR3 sequence (DNA): TGCGCCAGCAGCGGGGGGACCGGGGTGGGTGAGCAGTTCTTC.

This chain links TRBV18 with TRBJ1-1; D is undetermined. Trimming took off 6 bases at V and 2 bases at J, with 25 bases between the two ends. Germline V gene sequence: CDR1 KGHSH, CDR2 LQKENI. This CDR3 contains 18 residues. The CDR3 spells CASSPRGQLGNKNTEAFF. The CDR3 region has the DNA TGTGCCAGCTCTCCCCGCGGGCAGCTAGGGAATAAAAACACTGAAGCTTTCTTT.

This chain joins TRBV7-9 and TRBJ1-4; 8 positions match TRBD1. V was pared by 5 bases and J by 5 bases, with 4 bases of the junction left unmatched. The CDR3 totals 14 residues. Germline loops: CDR1 SEHNR, CDR2 FQNEAQ (reference sequence). Here the CDR3 DNA reads TGTGCCAGCAGCCCGAGACAGGGGAATGAAAAACTGTTTTTT. Amino acids: CASSPRQGNEKLFF. The entire variable domain, with the rest obtained from reference TRBV7-9 and TRBJ1-4, is as follows: DTGVSQNPRHKITKRGQNVTFRCDPISEHNRLYWYRQTLGQGPEFLTYFQNEAQLEKSRLLSDRFSAERPKGSFSTLEIQRTEQGDSAMYLCASSPRQGNEKLFFGSGTQLSVL.

The gene calls are TRBV4-1 and TRBJ1-2; D ambiguous. The germline V and J ends were trimmed by 0 bases and 8 bases, with 10 bases remaining between them. Germline values: CDR1 MGHRA, CDR2 YSYEKL. The CDR3 is made up of 13 amino acids. The CDR3 DNA is TGCGCCAGCAGCCAAGATAGGGTTGGAGGCTACACCTTC. Residues: CASSQDRVGGYTF.